This T cell receptor beta chain was sequenced for a study of T cells in Graves' hyperthyroidism and ophthalmopathy. This clonotype showed up many times. V gave up 6 bases and J gave up 1 base, with 9 bases separating them. This CDR3 comprises 13 residues. Germline V gene lookup returns CDR1 SNHLY and CDR2 FYNNEI. Using RNA transcripts as the source, TCR beta CDR3 regions were amplified. During a first-round RT-PCR of the TCR CDR3, the HTBI primer set was used. TCRdb re-called the multiplex PCR reads with MiXCR, one entry per CDR3 protein. The repertoire holds a few hundred thousand distinct CDR3 sequences, with 15% to 18% as singletons.

This receptor was identified in a woman in her thirties with Graves' hyperthyroidism. J is TRBJ1-1 and V is TRBV2, with D unclear. Sequencing was carried out using blood. CDR3 coding DNA: TGTGCCAGCAGGGAGGAACCGAACACTGAAGCTTTCTTT. Translation gives CASREEPNTEAFF.